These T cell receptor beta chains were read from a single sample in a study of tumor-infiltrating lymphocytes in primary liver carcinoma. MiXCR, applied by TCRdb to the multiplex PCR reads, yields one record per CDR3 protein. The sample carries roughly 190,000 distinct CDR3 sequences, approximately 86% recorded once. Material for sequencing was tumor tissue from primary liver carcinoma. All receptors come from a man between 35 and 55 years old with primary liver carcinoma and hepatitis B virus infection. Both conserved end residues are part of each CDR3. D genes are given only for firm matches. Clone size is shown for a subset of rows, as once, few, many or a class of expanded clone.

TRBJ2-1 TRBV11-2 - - TGTGCCAGCAGGTTACGCGTCTCGAACAATGAGGAGTTCTTC CASRLRVSNNEEFF
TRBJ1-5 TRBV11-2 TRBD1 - TGTGCCAGCAGCTTAGTAGGGGGCGGCAATCAGCTCCAGCATTTT CASSLVGGGNQLQHF
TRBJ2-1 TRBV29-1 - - TGCACCGTTGCTCACCGGAGCTCCTACGATGAGCAGCTCTTC CTVAHRSSYDEQLF
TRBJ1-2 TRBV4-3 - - TGCGCCAGCAGCCAAGATACGCGGGTGCCACATGGCTACACCTTC CASSQDTRVPHGYTF
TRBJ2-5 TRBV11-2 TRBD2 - TGTGCCACCAGCCCTAGCTCAATCCAGGGTAATGGGCGGGAGTCCCAGTACTTC CATSPSSIQGNGRESQYF
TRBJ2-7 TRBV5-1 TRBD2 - TGCGCCAACAGCTTGGAGGGCGGGAGCCACGAGCAGTACTTC CANSLEGGSHEQYF
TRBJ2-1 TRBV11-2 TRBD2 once TGTGCCAGCAGCTACTCCGGGACTAGTGGTAACAATGAGCGGTTCTTC CASSYSGTSGNNERFF
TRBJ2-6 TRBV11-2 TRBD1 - TGTGCCAGCAGCATGGGGGGAGACAGGGGCATTTCCCTATCTAGGGTCAACGTCCTGACTTTC CASSMGGDRGISLSRVNVLTF
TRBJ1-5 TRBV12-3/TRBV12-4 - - TGTGCCAGCAATTTGGGGGGCCAGTATAGCAATCAGCCCCTGCATTTT CASNLGGQYSNQPLHF
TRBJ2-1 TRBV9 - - TGTGCCAGCAGCCGAGAGACAAATGAGCAGTTCTTC CASSRETNEQFF
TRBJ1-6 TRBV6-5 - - TGTGCCAGCAGTTACGCAATTCCAGGTGAAGGGCATAATTCAGCCCTCCAGTTT CASSYAIPGEGHNSALQF
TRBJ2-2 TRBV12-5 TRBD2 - TGTGTTAGTGGTCCTAGCGGACCGAACACCGGGGAGCTGTTTTTT CVSGPSGPNTGELFF
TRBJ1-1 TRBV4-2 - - TGTGTCAGCAGCATATTTGCCCAAGACGGGGACACTGAAACTTTCTTT CVSSIFAQDGDTETFF
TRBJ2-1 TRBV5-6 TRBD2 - TGTGTCAGCAGATTTGGGCTAGCGGGAGTCAGCTCCTACAATGAGCAGTTCTTC CVSRFGLAGVSSYNEQFF
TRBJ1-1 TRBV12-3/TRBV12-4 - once TGTGCCAGCAGTCCCCCCAGGGTAGGCACTGAAGCTCTCTTT CASSPPRVGTEALF
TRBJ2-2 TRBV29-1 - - TGCAGCATCCTCGGTTCGGGACCCACTGGGGAGCTGTTTTTT CSILGSGPTGELFF
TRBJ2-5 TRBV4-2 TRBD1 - TGTGCGAGCAGCCAAGACGGGACAGGGGTCCAAGAGATCCAGTACTTC CASSQDGTGVQEIQYF
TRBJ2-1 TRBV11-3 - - TGTGCCAGTAGCTTAGGGCAGCAGGATACTCGGGGGTCCTATAGTGAGCAGTTCTTC CASSLGQQDTRGSYSEQFF
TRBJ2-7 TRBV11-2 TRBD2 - TGTACCAGCAGCTTGAGGGAGGGGACGACTAGCGGGCTCAGCTCCTACGAGCATTACTTC CTSSLREGTTSGLSSYEHYF
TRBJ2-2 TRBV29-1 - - TGCAGCGTTGTATTGGGAATCGTGAACACTGGGGAGCTGTTTTTT CSVVLGIVNTGELFF
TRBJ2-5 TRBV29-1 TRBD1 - TGCTGCGTTGGAGCGGACAGGGGGCGAGCAGAGACCCAATACTTC CCVGADRGRAETQYF
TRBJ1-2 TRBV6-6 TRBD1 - TGTGCCAGCAGGGCGACAGGGTGGGACTATGGGTACACCTTC CASRATGWDYGYTF
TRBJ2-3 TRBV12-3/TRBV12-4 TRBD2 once TGTGCCAGCAGGGTAGCGGGTGGGAGCACAGATATTCAGTATTTT CASRVAGGSTDIQYF
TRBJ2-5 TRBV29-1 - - TGCACCTGCCACGTCGGGGCGGGGCAAGAGACCCAGTGCTTC CTCHVGAGQETQCF
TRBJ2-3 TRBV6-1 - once TGTGCAAGCAGTGAAGTGGTTGCCACAGATACGCGGTATTTT CASSEVVATDTRYF
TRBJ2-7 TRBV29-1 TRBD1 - TGCAGCGTTGAGGAATGGGACAGGGGAGTAGACGGGCAGTATTTC CSVEEWDRGVDGQYF
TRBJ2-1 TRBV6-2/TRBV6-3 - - TGTGCCAGTAGTTACCAACTAGTCAGTGAGAAGTTCTTC CASSYQLVSEKFF
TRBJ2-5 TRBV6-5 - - TGTGCCAGCAGCCTTATGAGCTCGGGGCGAGAGATCCAGTACTTC CASSLMSSGREIQYF
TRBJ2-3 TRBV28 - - TGTGCCAGCAGTCCCCCCCCCGGAATAGATATGCAGTATTTT CASSPPPGIDMQYF
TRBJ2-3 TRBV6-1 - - TGTGCCAGCAGTGAAGAACTAGGGCCAGATATGCGGTATTTT CASSEELGPDMRYF
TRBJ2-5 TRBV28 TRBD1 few TGTGCCAGCAGTTCTCCGGACAGGGGGTTTCTTGAGACCCAGTACTTC CASSSPDRGFLETQYF
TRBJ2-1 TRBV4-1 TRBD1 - TGCGCCGGCAACCAAGATTATGGACAGGAATACAATGAGCAGTTCTTC CAGNQDYGQEYNEQFF
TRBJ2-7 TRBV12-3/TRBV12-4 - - TGTGCCAGCAGTCCCCTGGGGTCGGCAGGATTGGGCTCCTACGATCAGTACTTC CASSPLGSAGLGSYDQYF
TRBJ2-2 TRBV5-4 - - TGTGCCAGCAGGCCGGGGGAGAACATCGGGGAGCTGTTTTTT CASRPGENIGELFF
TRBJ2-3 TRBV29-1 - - TGCAGCGTTGAGTTCGGGATAGGGGCGTCAGATACACAGTATTTT CSVEFGIGASDTQYF
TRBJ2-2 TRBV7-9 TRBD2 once TGTGCCAGAAGTTCCCGGACTAGCGGGAACGCCGGGGAGCTGTTTTTT CARSSRTSGNAGELFF
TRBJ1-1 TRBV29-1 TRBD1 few TGCAGTTGTACAGGGGGCTGGGGGATGAACACTGAAGCTTTCTTT CSCTGGWGMNTEAFF
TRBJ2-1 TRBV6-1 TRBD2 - TGTGTCAGCAGTGAATCTAGCGGGAACTACAATGAGCAGTTCTTC CVSSESSGNYNEQFF
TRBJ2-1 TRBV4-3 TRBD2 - TGCGCCAGCAGCAATTTCGGGACTACCGGGCTCTACAATGAGCAGCTCTTC CASSNFGTTGLYNEQLF
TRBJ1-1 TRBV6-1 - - TGTGCCAGTGCGGGACGGACAAACACTGAAGCTTTCTTT CASAGRTNTEAFF